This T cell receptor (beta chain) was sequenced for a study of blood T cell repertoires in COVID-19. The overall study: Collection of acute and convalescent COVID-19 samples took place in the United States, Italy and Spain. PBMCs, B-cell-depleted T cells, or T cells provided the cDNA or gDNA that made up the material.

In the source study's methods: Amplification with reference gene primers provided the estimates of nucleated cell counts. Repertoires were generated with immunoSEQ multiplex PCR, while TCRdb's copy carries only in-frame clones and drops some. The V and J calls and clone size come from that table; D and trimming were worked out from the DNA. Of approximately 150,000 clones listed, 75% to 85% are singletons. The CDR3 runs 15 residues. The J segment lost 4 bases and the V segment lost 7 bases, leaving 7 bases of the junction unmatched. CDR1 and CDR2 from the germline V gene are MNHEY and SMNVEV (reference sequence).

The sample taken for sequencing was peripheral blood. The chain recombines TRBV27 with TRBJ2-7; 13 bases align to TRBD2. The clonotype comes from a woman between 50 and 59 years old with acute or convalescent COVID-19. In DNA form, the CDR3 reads TGTGCCAGCAAACAAGGGGGACTAGCGGGGTACGAGCAGTACTTC. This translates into CASKQGGLAGYEQYF.